The 31 T cell receptor beta chains given below trace back to one sample, sequenced in a study of T-cell reconstitution after alpha-beta-depleted transplantation in children. A TCRbeta library incorporating unique molecular identifiers was prepared. TCRdb reanalysed the PCR reads using MiXCR and keeps one entry per CDR3 protein. The sample records approximately 800,000 distinct CDR3 sequences, about 16% being singletons. The sample in question was PBMCs, mostly from graft donor cells, obtained 360 days after TCRalphabeta/CD19-depleted stem cell transplant. The receptors stem from a male patient between 10 and 17 years old who had a stem cell transplant for acute lymphoblastic leukemia, so the T cells may come from the graft donor.

The rearrangement uses TRBV12-3 or TRBV12-4 and TRBJ2-4; D possibly uses TRBD1 or TRBD2 (5 bases each). This CDR3 is built from 12 residues. Trimming left V 3 bases short and J 9 bases short, with 9 bases between. CDR3 nucleotide sequence: TGTGCCAGCAGTTTTGAGGGGTCCATTCAGTACTTC. Residues: CASSFEGSIQYF.

The rearrangement uses TRBV7-2 and TRBJ2-5; TRBD2 aligns across 9 bases. Per germline, CDR1 SGHTA and CDR2 FQGNSA. V dropped 0 bases and J dropped 4; count of bases not matched to a gene: 9. The CDR3 runs to 17 residues. Here the CDR3 reads CASSLAGFPSGTETQYF. The CDR3 bases are TGTGCCAGCAGCTTAGCTGGATTCCCTAGCGGGACAGAGACCCAGTACTTC.

This clonotype was observed a handful of times. This rearrangement joins TRBV12-5 to TRBJ2-7; 10 positions agree with TRBD2. The CDR3 has 15 amino acids. CDR1 and CDR2 (germline): LGHNT, FRNRAP. Trimming removed 4 bases from V and 3 bases from J; junction bases left unmatched: 6. CDR3 nucleotide sequence: TGTGCTAGTGGTTCCGGGACTAGCGCTCTCTACGAGCAGTACTTC. As protein: CASGSGTSALYEQYF.

A few counts support this clonotype. This chain links TRBV11-3 with TRBJ2-1, with unresolved D. V lost 4 bases to trimming and J lost 2 bases, with 12 bases between them. This CDR3 is 15 amino acids long. CDR1 and CDR2 (germline): SGHNT, YENEEA. CDR3 in amino acids: CASSSKSQPYNEQFF. As DNA, the CDR3 is TGTGCCAGCAGCTCCAAGAGTCAGCCCTACAATGAGCAGTTCTTC.

There are a few counts of this clonotype. This chain links TRBV6-5 with TRBJ2-7; the D call may be TRBD1 or TRBD2 (6 bases each). The CDR3 sequence is 15 residues long. Trimming left V 0 bases short and J 7 bases short, with 16 bases between. Germline CDR1 and CDR2: MNHEY and SVGAGI. CDR3 sequence: CASSYSGGGYREQYF. CDR3 nucleotides: TGTGCCAGCAGTTACTCGGGGGGCGGTTATCGGGAGCAGTACTTC.

This clonotype was counted between two and nine times. The rearrangement links TRBV7-3 to TRBJ2-3, with D perhaps TRBD1 or TRBD2 (7 bases each). Germline CDR1 and CDR2: SGHTA and FQGTGA. The CDR3 is 19 residues long. V was cut by 4 bases and J by 5 bases, with 28 bases left in between. CDR3 in DNA: TGTGCCAGCAGCTCCACTCCAACGAGCCTGACAGGGAGGGGAGATACGCAGTATTTT. This gives the protein CASSSTPTSLTGRGDTQYF.

V is TRBV3-1 and J is TRBJ2-3, with D uncertain. Per germline, CDR1 LGHDT and CDR2 YNNKEL (reference sequence). Trimming took off 0 bases at V and 6 bases at J, with 7 bases between the two ends. The CDR3 is made up of 13 amino acids. CDR3 in DNA: TGTGCCAGCAGCCAAGATTATGGGGATACGCAGTATTTT. It codes for CASSQDYGDTQYF.

The chain recombines TRBV7-6 with TRBJ2-7; 8 bases map to TRBD2. V dropped 1 base and J dropped 5; count of bases not matched to a gene: 10. CDR1 and CDR2 (germline): SGHVS, FNYEAQ. This CDR3 is 16 amino acids long. The CDR3 loop is CASSLGGGTRGDEQYF. The CDR3 bases are TGTGCCAGCAGCTTAGGGGGCGGGACTAGGGGGGACGAGCAGTACTTC.

The chain links TRBV5-1 to TRBJ2-2; no definite D call. CDR1 SGHRS and CDR2 YFSETQ come from the germline V gene. Between the trimmed V and J ends, which lost 5 bases and 8 bases, there was a span of 19 bases. CDR3 size: 15 residues. CDR3 DNA: TGCGCCAGCAGACCTGCCACAGTGCCTGTGGGGGAGCTGTTTTTT. This translates into CASRPATVPVGELFF.

This clonotype was seen more than once but under ten times. The V call is TRBV27, the J call TRBJ2-7; TRBD2 matches 7 bases. Germline values: CDR1 MNHEY, CDR2 SMNVEV (reference sequence). The CDR3 runs to 17 residues. V gave up 5 bases and J gave up 2 bases; unmatched junction bases: 15. CDR3 in amino acids: CASSNLPTSVNTYEQYF. DNA for the CDR3: TGTGCCAGCAGTAACCTCCCTACTAGCGTGAATACCTACGAGCAGTACTTC.

This clonotype was detected ten times or more. The rearrangement links TRBV5-5 to TRBJ1-1; a weak D match, TRBD1 (5 bases). Trimming stripped 4 bases from V and 1 base from J, with 14 bases between. Germline V gene lookup returns CDR1 SGHKS and CDR2 YYEKEE (reference sequence). This CDR3 has 15 residues. DNA of the CDR3: TGTGCCAGCAGCCTCGAGGGACGGCCGAACACTGAAGCTTTCTTT. Its translation: CASSLEGRPNTEAFF.

This chain links TRBV20-1 with TRBJ2-7; D is ambiguous. Germline values: CDR1 DFQATT, CDR2 SNEGSKA (reference sequence). The CDR3 is 14 amino acids. V lost 6 bases, J lost 2 bases, and 17 bases lay in between. For the CDR3, the DNA is TGCAGTGCCCCCTATGGGCTATTGACCTACGAGCAGTACTTC. Translation: CSAPYGLLTYEQYF.

The chain joins TRBV24-1 to TRBJ2-3; a possible D gene is TRBD1 (6 bases). This CDR3 region has 17 residues. CDR1 is KGHDR and CDR2 is SFDVKD in the germline V gene. V shed 2 bases and J shed 2 bases, with 16 bases lying between them. The CDR3: CATSDSPTGLDTDTQYF. DNA for the CDR3: TGTGCCACCAGTGATTCGCCGACAGGCCTCGACACAGATACGCAGTATTTT.

Only a few counts were recorded for this clonotype. The chain is built from TRBV24-1 and TRBJ2-5, with TRBD1 identical over 12 bases. Per the germline V gene, CDR1 is KGHDR and CDR2 is SFDVKD. V was pared by 9 bases and J by 5 bases, with 6 bases of the junction left unmatched. The CDR3 sequence is 14 residues long. The CDR3 loop is CATAGTGGLETQYF. The DNA of the CDR3 is TGTGCCACCGCCGGGACAGGGGGCTTGGAGACCCAGTACTTC.

The chain carries TRBV4-2 and TRBJ2-1; tentatively, D is TRBD2 (6 bases). Germline V gene sequence: CDR1 LGHNA, CDR2 YNFKEQ. This CDR3 spans 16 amino acids. Deletions cut 3 bases from V and 8 bases from J, with 20 bases between. CDR3 nucleotides: TGTGCCAGCAGCCAGGGGCAAAGACTAGTCAACGATGAGCAGTTCTTC. Translating it yields CASSQGQRLVNDEQFF.

In this sample, this clonotype turned up many times. The chain has TRBV5-1 and TRBJ2-1; D is perhaps TRBD2 (6 bases). CDR3 size: 15 residues. Germline V lookup: CDR1 SGHRS, CDR2 YFSETQ. Deletions cut 2 bases from V and 3 bases from J, with 12 bases between. CDR3 protein: CASSFHQRVYNEQFF. CDR3 coding DNA: TGCGCCAGCAGCTTCCACCAGCGGGTCTACAATGAGCAGTTCTTC.

The chain has TRBV4-1 and TRBJ2-6; D not resolved. V was trimmed by 4 bases and J by 4 bases, leaving 14 bases between them. The CDR3 contains 16 residues. Per germline, CDR1 MGHRA and CDR2 YSYEKL. CDR3 amino acids: CASSPYYGLGANVLTF. CDR3 coding DNA: TGCGCCAGCAGCCCGTACTACGGCCTCGGGGCCAACGTCCTGACTTTC.

The chain carries TRBV6-1 and TRBJ2-2, with D perhaps matching TRBD1 (6 bases). The CDR3 covers 18 residues. V shed 7 bases and J shed 0 bases, with 21 bases lying between them. Germline CDR1 is MNHNS and CDR2 is SASEGT. DNA of the CDR3: TGTGCCAGCATGAGGGGGAATATAAGGCAGACGAACACCGGGGAGCTGTTTTTT. It is translated as CASMRGNIRQTNTGELFF.

The chain links TRBV19 to TRBJ2-2; 14 positions match TRBD2. Germline V gene sequence: CDR1 LNHDA, CDR2 SQIVND (reference sequence). The CDR3 spans 17 residues. Unmatched junction bases numbered 12, after V lost 10 bases and J lost 5 bases. In DNA, the CDR3 is TGTGCCACCAGGACGGGACTAGCGGGAGTTCAAACCGGGGAGCTGTTTTTT. Translated, it gives CATRTGLAGVQTGELFF.

J is TRBJ2-5 and V is TRBV11-1; 11 nucleotides align to TRBD2. The V gene's germline CDR1 is SGHAT and CDR2 FQDESV (reference sequence). This CDR3 region has 19 residues. V shed 0 bases and J 1 base; nucleotides not matched to a gene: 10. This CDR3 reads CASSLARSGRALRQETQYF. Here the CDR3 DNA reads TGTGCCAGCAGCTTAGCCCGTAGCGGGAGGGCCTTGCGCCAAGAGACCCAGTACTTC. The whole variable domain, filled in from reference TRBV11-1 and TRBJ2-5, reads EAEVAQSPRYKITEKSQAVAFWCDPISGHATLYWYRQILGQGPELLVQFQDESVVDDSQLPKDRFSAERLKGVDSTLKIQPAELGDSAMYLCASSLARSGRALRQETQYFGPGTRLLVL.

This clonotype has a count of ten or more. The chain carries TRBV10-3 and TRBJ2-2; D is possibly TRBD2 (7 bases). CDR1 is ENHRY and CDR2 is SYGVKD in the germline V gene. CDR3 size: 20 residues. V dropped 9 bases and J dropped 5 bases, with 34 bases sitting between them. CDR3 region: CAMRTVYPGQGRERTGELFF. For the CDR3, the DNA is TGTGCCATGAGGACAGTTTATCCGGGACAAGGGAGGGAGAGAACCGGGGAGCTGTTTTTT.

The sample holds many counts of this clonotype. This chain links TRBV6-2 or TRBV6-3 with TRBJ2-1; tentative D call: TRBD2 (5 bases). V lost 0 bases and J lost 0, with 18 bases in between. The CDR3 runs to 19 residues. Germline V gene lookup returns CDR1 MNHEY and CDR2 SVGEGT. The CDR3 is CASSYSKGPRESSYNEQFF. CDR3 bases: TGTGCCAGCAGTTACTCGAAGGGCCCGAGGGAAAGCTCCTACAATGAGCAGTTCTTC.

The genes are TRBV7-8 and TRBJ2-2, with D perhaps matching TRBD1 or TRBD2 (6 bases each). The V and J ends lost 0 bases and 6 bases respectively, with 14 bases between them. The length of the CDR3 is 16 residues. The germline CDR1 and CDR2 sequences are SGHVS and FQNEAQ. The CDR3 here is CASSLASRGVAGELFF. The CDR3 bases are TGTGCCAGCAGCTTAGCCTCTAGGGGGGTAGCCGGGGAGCTGTTTTTT. Full variable domain (remainder filled in from reference TRBV7-8 and TRBJ2-2): GAGVSQSPRYKVAKRGQDVALRCDPISGHVSLFWYQQALGQGPEFLTYFQNEAQLDKSGLPSDRFFAERPEGSVSTLKIQRTQQEDSAVYLCASSLASRGVAGELFFGEGSRLTVL.

The chain employs TRBV10-3 and TRBJ2-7; D is uncertain. The CDR3 is 14 residues long. CDR1 ENHRY and CDR2 SYGVKD come from the germline V gene. Trimming shortened V by 8 bases and J by 2 bases, and 16 bases separated the two germline ends. The CDR3, as DNA: TGTGCCATCCGTTCGAACACGTCCACCTACGAGCAGTACTTC. As protein: CAIRSNTSTYEQYF.

This chain uses TRBV6-1 with TRBJ1-3; D ambiguous. CDR1 is MNHNS, CDR2 SASEGT, per germline. CDR3 length equals 15 residues. V was shortened by 5 bases and J by 2 bases, with 13 bases between the two germline ends. Here the CDR3 DNA reads TGTGCCAGCAGTCCAACAGTCCCGGCTGGAAACACCATATATTTT. Its translation: CASSPTVPAGNTIYF.

V is TRBV15 and J is TRBJ2-1; no definite D call. The CDR3 length is 15 residues. The germline CDR1 and CDR2 sequences are LNHNV and YYDKDF (reference sequence). Trimming stripped 1 base from V and 5 bases from J, with 12 bases between. The CDR3 bases are TGTGCCACCAGCAGAGGGATGCCCGAGCACAATGAGCAGTTCTTC. Its translation: CATSRGMPEHNEQFF.

This clonotype was seen more than once but under ten times. The gene calls are TRBV7-7 and TRBJ2-1; TRBD2 matches at 10 bases. Germline lookup yields CDR1 SSHAT and CDR2 FNYEAQ (reference sequence). With 4 bases clipped from V and 5 bases from J, the junction kept 5 bases outside the gene matches. This CDR3 region has 15 residues. In DNA, the CDR3 is TGTGCCAGCAGCTCTTTAGCGGGAGGTCACAATGAGCAGTTCTTC. This translates into CASSSLAGGHNEQFF. The variable domain in full, with the rest retrieved from reference TRBV7-7 and TRBJ2-1, is GAGVSQSPRYKVTKRGQDVTLRCDPISSHATLYWYQQALGQGPEFLTYFNYEAQPDKSGLPSDRFSAERPEGSISTLTIQRTEQRDSAMYRCASSSLAGGHNEQFFGPGTRLTVL.

Many counts were recorded for this clonotype. This sequence joins TRBV27 and TRBJ2-7; 11 positions match TRBD2. From germline, CDR1 is MNHEY and CDR2 SMNVEV (reference sequence). Germline trimming cut 5 bases from V and 8 bases from J; bases unmatched to any gene: 11. The CDR3 runs 15 residues. The CDR3 protein is CASSAGKLAGGKQYF. Here the CDR3 DNA reads TGTGCCAGCAGTGCAGGGAAGCTAGCGGGAGGAAAGCAGTACTTC.

This clonotype showed up just a few times. The chain links TRBV12-3 or TRBV12-4 to TRBJ2-1; 8 bases are a match to TRBD1. V was pared by 7 bases and J by 8 bases, with 4 bases of the junction left unmatched. This CDR3 spans 12 amino acids. The CDR3 loop is CASTDRAHEQFF. CDR3 in DNA: TGTGCCAGCACGGACAGGGCCCATGAGCAGTTCTTC.

This rearrangement joins TRBV5-1 to TRBJ2-2; 8 bases map to TRBD2. This CDR3 comprises 15 residues. Germline CDR1 and CDR2: SGHRS and YFSETQ. V lost 4 bases and J lost 1; bases outside the gene matches: 3. In DNA form, the CDR3 reads TGCGCCAGCAGCCGACTAGCGATGAACACCGGGGAGCTGTTTTTT. Residues: CASSRLAMNTGELFF. The complete variable domain, with remaining parts taken from reference TRBV5-1 and TRBJ2-2, reads KAGVTQTPRYLIKTRGQQVTLSCSPISGHRSVSWYQQTPGQGLQFLFEYFSETQRNKGNFPGRFSGRQFSNSRSEMNVSTLELGDSALYLCASSRLAMNTGELFFGEGSRLTVL.

The sample holds a few counts of this clonotype. CDR3: CASSATTRSSYEQYF. The DNA for the CDR3 is TGTGCCAGCAGTGCGACGACTAGGAGCTCCTACGAGCAGTACTTC. The chain combines TRBV6-1 with TRBJ2-7, with TRBD2 as a possible D gene (6 bases). V was trimmed by 4 bases and J by 0 bases, leaving 13 bases between them. The V gene's germline CDR1 is MNHNS and CDR2 SASEGT. CDR3 length: 15 amino acids.